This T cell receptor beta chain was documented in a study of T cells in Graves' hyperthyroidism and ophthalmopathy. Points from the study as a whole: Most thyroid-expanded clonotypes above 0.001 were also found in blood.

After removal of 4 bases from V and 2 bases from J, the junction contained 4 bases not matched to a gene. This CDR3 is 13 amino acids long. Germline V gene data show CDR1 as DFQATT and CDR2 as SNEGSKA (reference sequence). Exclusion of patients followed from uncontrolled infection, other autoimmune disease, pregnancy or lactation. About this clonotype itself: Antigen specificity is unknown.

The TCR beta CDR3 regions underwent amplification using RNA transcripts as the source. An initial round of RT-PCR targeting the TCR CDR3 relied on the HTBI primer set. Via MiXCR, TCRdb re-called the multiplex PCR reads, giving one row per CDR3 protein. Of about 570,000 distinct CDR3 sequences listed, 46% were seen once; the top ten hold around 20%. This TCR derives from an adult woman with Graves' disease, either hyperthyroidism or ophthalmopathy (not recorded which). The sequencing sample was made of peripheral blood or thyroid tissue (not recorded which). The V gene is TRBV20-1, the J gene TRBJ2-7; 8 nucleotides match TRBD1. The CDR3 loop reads CSATTGGTYEQYF. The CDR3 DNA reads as TGCAGTGCTACCACAGGGGGAACCTACGAGCAGTACTTC.